The T cell receptor beta chain described here comes from a study of identical twins. This clonotype was detected many times. Germline assignment: CDR1 DFQATT and CDR2 SNEGSKA (reference sequence). Trimming took 2 bases from V and 0 from J, leaving 16 bases between them. The CDR3 extends over 16 amino acids. A single record per CDR3 protein comes from TCRdb applying MiXCR to the 5' RACE reads. The sample shows 240,000 or so distinct CDR3 sequences, 5.5% to 7% of them seen only once. The data were also submitted as part of a second study, on yellow fever vaccine responses in identical twins.

This sequence was found in a woman aged 18-29 years in good health. The chain carries TRBV20-1 and TRBJ1-1, with no clear D. The sequenced material came from memory (CD45RO+) T cells sorted from blood. The CDR3 DNA reads as TGCAGTGCTAGACATCGAACGGCCCTGTTGAACACTGAAGCTTTCTTT. It yields the protein CSARHRTALLNTEAFF.